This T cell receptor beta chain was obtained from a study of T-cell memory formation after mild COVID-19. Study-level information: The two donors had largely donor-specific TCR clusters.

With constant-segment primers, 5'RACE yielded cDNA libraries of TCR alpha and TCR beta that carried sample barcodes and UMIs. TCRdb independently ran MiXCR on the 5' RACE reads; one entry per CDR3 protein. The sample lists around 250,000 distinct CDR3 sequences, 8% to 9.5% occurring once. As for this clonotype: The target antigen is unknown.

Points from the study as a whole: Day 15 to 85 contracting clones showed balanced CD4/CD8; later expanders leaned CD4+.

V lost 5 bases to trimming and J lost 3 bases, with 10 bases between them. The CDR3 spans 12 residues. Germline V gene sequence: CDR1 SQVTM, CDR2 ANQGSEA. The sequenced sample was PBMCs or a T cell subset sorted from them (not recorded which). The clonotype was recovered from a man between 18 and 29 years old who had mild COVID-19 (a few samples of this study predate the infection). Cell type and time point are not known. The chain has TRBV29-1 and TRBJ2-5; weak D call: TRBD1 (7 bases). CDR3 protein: CSVPRGEETQYF. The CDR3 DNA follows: TGCAGCGTTCCCAGGGGGGAAGAGACCCAGTACTTC.